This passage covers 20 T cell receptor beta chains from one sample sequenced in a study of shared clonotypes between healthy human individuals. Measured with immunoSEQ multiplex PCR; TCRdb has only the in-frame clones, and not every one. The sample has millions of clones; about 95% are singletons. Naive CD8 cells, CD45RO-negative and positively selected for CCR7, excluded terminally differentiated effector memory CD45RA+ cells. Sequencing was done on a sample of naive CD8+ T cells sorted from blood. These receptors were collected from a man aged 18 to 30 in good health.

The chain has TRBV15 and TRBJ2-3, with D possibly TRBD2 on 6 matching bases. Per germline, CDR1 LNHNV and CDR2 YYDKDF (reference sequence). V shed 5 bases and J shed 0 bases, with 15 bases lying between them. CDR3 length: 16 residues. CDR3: CATSGETGDSTDTQYF. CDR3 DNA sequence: TGTGCCACCAGCGGCGAAACGGGGGATAGCACAGATACGCAGTATTTT.

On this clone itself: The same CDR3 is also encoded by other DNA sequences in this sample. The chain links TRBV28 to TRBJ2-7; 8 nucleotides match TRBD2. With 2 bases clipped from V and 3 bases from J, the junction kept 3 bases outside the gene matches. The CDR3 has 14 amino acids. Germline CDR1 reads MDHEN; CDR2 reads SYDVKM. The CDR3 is CASSLAGGDYEQYF. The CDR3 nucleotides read TGTGCCAGCAGTTTAGCGGGAGGAGACTACGAGCAGTACTTC.

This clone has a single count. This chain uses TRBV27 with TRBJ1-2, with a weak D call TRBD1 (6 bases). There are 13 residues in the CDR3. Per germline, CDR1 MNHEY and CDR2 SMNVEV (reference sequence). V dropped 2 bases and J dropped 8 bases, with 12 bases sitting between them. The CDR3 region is CASSLGRGNGYTF. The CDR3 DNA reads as TGTGCCAGCAGTTTAGGCAGGGGTAACGGCTACACCTTC.

The chain's CDR3 is CASFRGHNEQFF. CDR3 DNA sequence: TGTGCCAGCTTCCGGGGCCACAATGAGCAGTTCTTC. This chain links TRBV27 with TRBJ2-1, with D perhaps assigned TRBD1 or TRBD2 (5 bases each). CDR1 and CDR2 (germline): MNHEY, SMNVEV (reference sequence). V was cut by 8 bases and J by 5 bases, with 10 bases left in between. This CDR3 spans 12 amino acids.

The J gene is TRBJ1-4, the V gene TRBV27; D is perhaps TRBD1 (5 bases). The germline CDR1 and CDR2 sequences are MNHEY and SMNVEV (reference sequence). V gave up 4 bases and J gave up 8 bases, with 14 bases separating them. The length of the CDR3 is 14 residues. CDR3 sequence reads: CASSWLGAGEKLFF. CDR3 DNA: TGTGCCAGCAGTTGGCTCGGGGCTGGAGAAAAACTGTTTTTT.

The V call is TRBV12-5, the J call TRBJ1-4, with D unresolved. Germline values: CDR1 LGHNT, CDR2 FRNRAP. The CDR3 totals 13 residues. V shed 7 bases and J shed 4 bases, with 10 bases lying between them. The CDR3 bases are TGTGCTAGTGCCCCGGGATTTAATGAAAAACTGTTTTTT. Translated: CASAPGFNEKLFF.

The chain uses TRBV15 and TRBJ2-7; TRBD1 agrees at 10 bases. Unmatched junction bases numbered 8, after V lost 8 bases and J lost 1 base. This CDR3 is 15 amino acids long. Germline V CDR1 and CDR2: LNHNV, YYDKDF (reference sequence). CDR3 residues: CATGMGTGVSYEQYF. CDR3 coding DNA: TGTGCCACCGGGATGGGGACAGGGGTTTCCTACGAGCAGTACTTC.

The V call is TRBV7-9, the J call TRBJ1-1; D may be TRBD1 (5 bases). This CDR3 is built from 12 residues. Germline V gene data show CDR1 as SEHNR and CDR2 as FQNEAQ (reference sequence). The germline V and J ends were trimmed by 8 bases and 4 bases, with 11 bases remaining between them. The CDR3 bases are TGTGCCAGCCTGGGGGTGGCCACTGAAGCTTTCTTT. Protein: CASLGVATEAFF.

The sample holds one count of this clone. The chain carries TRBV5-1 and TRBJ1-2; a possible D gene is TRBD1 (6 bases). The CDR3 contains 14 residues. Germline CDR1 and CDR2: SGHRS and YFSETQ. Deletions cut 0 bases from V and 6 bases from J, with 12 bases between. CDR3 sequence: CASSLEPGDDGYTF. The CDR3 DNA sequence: TGCGCCAGCAGCTTGGAACCAGGGGACGATGGCTACACCTTC.

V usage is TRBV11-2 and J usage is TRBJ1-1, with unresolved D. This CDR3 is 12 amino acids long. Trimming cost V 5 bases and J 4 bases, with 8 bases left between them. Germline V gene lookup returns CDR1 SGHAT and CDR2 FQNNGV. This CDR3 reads CASSLSSTEAFF. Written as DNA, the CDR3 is TGTGCCAGCAGCCTATCGAGCACTGAAGCTTTCTTT.

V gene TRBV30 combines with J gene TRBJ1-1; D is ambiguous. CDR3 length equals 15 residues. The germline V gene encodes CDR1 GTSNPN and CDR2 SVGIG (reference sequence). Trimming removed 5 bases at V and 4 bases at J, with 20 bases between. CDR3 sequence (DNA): TGTGCCTGGTCCGGGGAGGCCTCGATTTTCACTGAAGCTTTCTTT. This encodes CAWSGEASIFTEAFF.

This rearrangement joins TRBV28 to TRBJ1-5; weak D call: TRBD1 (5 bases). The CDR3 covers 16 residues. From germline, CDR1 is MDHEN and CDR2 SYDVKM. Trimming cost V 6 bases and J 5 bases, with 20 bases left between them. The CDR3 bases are TGTGCCAGCAGCGAGGGAACAGGACAAAGTTATCAGCCCCAGCATTTT. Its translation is CASSEGTGQSYQPQHF.

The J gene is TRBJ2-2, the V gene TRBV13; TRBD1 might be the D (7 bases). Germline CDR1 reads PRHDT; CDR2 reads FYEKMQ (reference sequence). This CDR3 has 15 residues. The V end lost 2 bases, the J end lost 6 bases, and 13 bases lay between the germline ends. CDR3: CASSLLDREAGELFF. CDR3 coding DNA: TGTGCCAGCAGCTTACTCGACAGGGAGGCCGGGGAGCTGTTTTTT.

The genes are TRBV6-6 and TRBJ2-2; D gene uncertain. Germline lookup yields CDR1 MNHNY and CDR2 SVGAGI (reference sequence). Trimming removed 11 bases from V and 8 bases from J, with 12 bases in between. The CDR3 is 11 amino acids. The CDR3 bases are TGTGCCGGATCGACGTGGGGGGAGCTGTTTTTT. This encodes CAGSTWGELFF.

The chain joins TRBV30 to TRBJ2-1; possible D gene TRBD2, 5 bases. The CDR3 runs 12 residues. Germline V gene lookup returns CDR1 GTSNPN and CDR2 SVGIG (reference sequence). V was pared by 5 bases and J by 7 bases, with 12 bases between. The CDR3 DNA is TGTGCCTGGGACCTATCGGGAAATGAGCAGTTCTTC. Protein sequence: CAWDLSGNEQFF.

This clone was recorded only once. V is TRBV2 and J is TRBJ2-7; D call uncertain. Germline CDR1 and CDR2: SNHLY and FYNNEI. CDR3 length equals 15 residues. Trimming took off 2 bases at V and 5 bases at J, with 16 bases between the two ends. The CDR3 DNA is TGTGCCAGCAGTGAATATGGGCGAACTACCAACGAGCAGTACTTC. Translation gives CASSEYGRTTNEQYF.

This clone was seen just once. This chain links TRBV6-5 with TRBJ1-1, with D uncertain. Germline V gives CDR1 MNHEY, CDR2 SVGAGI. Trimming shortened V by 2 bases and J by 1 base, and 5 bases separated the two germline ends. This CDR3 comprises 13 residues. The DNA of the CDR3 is TGTGCCAGCAGTTACCTCAAGAACACTGAAGCTTTCTTT. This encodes CASSYLKNTEAFF.

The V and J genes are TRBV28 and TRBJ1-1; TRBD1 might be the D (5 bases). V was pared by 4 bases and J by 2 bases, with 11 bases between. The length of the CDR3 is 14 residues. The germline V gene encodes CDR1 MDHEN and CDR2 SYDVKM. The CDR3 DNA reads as TGTGCCAGCAGTTGGGAGGGGCGAAACACTGAAGCTTTCTTT. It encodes CASSWEGRNTEAFF.

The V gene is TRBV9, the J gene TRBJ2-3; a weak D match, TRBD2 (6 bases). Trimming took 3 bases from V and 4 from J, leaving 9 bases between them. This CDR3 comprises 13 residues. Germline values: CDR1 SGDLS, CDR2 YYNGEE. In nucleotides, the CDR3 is TGTGCCAGCAGCGGCGGGACTTCAGATACGCAGTATTTT. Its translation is CASSGGTSDTQYF.

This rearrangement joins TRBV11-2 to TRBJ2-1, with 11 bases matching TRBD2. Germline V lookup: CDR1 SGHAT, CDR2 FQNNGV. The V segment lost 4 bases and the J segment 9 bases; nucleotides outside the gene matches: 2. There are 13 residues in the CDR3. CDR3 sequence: CASSWGTSGEQFF. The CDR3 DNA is TGTGCCAGCAGCTGGGGGACTAGCGGTGAGCAGTTCTTC.